This TCR beta chain was found in a study of T cell responses to AZD1222 COVID-19 vaccine. To note about this clone: The target antigen is unknown.

Trimming took 0 bases from V and 4 from J, leaving 9 bases between them. The CDR3 consists of 14 residues. Germline assignment: CDR1 MNHNS and CDR2 SASEGT. Notes on the study in general: Sampled repertoires all dated from after the peak T cell response. It should be noted that donors were predominantly white British and more often female, and clonal diversity was possibly underestimated.

Clones were read by immunoSEQ multiplex PCR, and TCRdb kept only the in-frame ones, dropping some. The sample has about 100,000 clones, 89% seen once. Sequencing was performed on peripheral blood, taken on day 0 of AZD1222 vaccination. The source is an adult in good health. The chain employs TRBV6-1 and TRBJ1-2; D is unresolved. CDR3 bases: TGTGCCAGCAGTGAAGCGCCGGGTAGCTATGGCTACACCTTC. It codes for CASSEAPGSYGYTF.